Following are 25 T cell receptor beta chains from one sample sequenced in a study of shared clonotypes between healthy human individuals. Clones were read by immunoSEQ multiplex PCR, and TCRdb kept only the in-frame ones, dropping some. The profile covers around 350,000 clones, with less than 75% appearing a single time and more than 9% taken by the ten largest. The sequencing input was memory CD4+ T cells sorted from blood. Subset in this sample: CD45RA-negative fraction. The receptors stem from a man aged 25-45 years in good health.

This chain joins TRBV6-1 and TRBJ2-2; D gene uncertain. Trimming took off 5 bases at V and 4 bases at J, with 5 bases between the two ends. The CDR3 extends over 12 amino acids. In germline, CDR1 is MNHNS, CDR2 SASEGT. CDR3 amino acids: CASSKLTGELFF. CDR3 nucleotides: TGTGCCAGCAGTAAACTCACCGGGGAGCTGTTTTTT.

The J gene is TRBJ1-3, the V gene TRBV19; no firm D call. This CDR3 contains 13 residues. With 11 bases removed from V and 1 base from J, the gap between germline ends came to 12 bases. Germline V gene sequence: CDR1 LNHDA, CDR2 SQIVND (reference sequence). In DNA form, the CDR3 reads TGTGCCGTAGCGGCGGGGTCTGGAAACACCATATATTTT. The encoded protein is CAVAAGSGNTIYF.

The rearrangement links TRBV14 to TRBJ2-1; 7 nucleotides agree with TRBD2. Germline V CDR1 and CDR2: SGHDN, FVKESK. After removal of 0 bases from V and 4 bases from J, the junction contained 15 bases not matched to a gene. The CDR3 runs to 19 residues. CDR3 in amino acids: CASSQDGVWSGTIYNEQFF. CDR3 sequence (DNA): TGTGCCAGCAGCCAAGATGGGGTTTGGAGCGGGACCATTTACAATGAGCAGTTCTTC.

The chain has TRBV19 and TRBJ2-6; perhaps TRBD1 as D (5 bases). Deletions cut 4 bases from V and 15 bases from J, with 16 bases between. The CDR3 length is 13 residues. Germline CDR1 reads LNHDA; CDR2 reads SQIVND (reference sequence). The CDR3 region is CASSKGFGWALTF. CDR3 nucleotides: TGTGCCAGTAGTAAGGGGTTCGGGTGGGCCCTGACTTTC.

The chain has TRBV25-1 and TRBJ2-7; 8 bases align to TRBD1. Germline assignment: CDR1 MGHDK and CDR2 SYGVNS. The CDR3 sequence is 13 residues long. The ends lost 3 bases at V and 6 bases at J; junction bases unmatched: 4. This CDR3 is CASSDLDRAEQYF. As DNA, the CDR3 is TGTGCCAGCAGTGACCTGGACAGGGCCGAGCAGTACTTC.

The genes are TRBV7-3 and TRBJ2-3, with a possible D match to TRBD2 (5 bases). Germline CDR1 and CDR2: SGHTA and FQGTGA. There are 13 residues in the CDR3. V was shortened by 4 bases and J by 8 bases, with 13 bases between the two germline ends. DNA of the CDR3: TGTGCCAGCAGCTCCAATTTAGGAGGTACGCAGTATTTT. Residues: CASSSNLGGTQYF.

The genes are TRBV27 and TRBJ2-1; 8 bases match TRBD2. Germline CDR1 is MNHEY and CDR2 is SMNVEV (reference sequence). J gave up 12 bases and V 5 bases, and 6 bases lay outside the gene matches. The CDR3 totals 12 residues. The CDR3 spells CASSKTGGGQFF. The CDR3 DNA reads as TGTGCCAGCAGTAAAACGGGAGGGGGGCAGTTCTTC.

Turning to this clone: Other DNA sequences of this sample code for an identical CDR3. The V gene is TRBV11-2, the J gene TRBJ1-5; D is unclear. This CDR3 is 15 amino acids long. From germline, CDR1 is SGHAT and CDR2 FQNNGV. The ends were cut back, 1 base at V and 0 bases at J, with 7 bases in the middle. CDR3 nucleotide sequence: TGTGCCAGCAGCTTAGGAGGGAATAGCAATCAGCCCCAGCATTTT. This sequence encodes CASSLGGNSNQPQHF.

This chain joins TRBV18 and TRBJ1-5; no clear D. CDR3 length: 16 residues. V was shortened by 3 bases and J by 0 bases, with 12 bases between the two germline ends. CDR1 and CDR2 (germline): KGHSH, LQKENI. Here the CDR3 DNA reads TGTGCCAGCTCACCGAGGTTTTCGGTTAGCAATCAGCCCCAGCATTTT. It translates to CASSPRFSVSNQPQHF. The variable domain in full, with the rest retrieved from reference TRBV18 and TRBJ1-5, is NAGVMQNPRHLVRRRGQEARLRCSPMKGHSHVYWYRQLPEEGLKFMVYLQKENIIDESGMPKERFSAEFPKEGPSILRIQQVVRGDSAAYFCASSPRFSVSNQPQHFGDGTRLSIL.

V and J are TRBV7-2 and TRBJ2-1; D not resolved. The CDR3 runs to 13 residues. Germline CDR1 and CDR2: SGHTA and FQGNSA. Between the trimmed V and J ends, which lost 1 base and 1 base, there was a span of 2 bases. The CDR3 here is CASSLGSYNEQFF. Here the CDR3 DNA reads TGTGCCAGCAGCTTAGGATCCTACAATGAGCAGTTCTTC.

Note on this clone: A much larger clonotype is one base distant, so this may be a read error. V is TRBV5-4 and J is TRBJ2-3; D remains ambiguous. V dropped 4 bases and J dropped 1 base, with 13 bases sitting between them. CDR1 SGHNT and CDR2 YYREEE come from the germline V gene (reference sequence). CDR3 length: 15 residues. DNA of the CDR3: TGTGCCAGCAGCCCACGCCGGATTTGCACAGATACGCAGTATTTT. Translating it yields CASSPRRICTDTQYF.

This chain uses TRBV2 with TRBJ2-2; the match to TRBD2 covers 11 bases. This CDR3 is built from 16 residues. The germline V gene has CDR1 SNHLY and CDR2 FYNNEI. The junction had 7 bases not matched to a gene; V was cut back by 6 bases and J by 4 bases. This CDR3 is CASRETSGARTGELFF. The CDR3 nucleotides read TGTGCCAGCAGGGAGACTAGCGGGGCACGCACCGGGGAGCTGTTTTTT.

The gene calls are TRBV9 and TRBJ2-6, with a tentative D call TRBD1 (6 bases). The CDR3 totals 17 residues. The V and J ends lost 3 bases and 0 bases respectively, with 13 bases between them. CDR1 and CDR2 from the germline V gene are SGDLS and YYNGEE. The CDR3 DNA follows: TGTGCCAGCAGCGCGGACAGCGATTTCTCTGGGGCCAACGTCCTGACTTTC. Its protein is CASSADSDFSGANVLTF.

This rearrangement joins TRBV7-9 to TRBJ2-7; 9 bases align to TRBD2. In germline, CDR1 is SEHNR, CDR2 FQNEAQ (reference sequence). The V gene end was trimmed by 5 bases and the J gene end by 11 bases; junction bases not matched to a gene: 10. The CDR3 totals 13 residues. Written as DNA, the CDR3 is TGTGCCAGCAGCGCAGCGGCTAGCGGGAAGGAGTACTTC. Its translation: CASSAAASGKEYF.

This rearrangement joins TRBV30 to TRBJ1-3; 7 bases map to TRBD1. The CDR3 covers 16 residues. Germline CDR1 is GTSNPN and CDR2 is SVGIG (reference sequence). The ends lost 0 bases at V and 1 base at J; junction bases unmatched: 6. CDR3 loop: CAWSVPTGWSGNTIYF. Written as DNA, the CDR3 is TGTGCCTGGAGTGTCCCGACAGGGTGGTCTGGAAACACCATATATTTT.

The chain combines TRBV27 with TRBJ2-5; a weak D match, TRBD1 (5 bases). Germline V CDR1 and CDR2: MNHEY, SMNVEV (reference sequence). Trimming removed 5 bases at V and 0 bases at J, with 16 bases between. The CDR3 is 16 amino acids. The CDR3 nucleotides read TGTGCCAGCAGTCCCACCCTGAGACAGAACCAAGAGACCCAGTACTTC. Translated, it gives CASSPTLRQNQETQYF.

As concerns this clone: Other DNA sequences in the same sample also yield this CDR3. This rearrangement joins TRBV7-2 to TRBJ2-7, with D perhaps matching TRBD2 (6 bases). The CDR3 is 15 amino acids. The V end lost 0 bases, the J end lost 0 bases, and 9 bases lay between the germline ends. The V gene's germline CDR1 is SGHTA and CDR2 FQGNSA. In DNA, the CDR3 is TGTGCCAGCAGCTTAGCGGGGGGTAGCTCCTACGAGCAGTACTTC. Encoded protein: CASSLAGGSSYEQYF. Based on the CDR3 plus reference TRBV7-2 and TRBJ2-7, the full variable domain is GAGVSQSPSNKVTEKGKDVELRCDPISGHTALYWYRQSLGQGLEFLIYFQGNSAPDKSGLPSDRFSAERTGGSVSTLTIQRTQQEDSAVYLCASSLAGGSSYEQYFGPGTRLTVT.

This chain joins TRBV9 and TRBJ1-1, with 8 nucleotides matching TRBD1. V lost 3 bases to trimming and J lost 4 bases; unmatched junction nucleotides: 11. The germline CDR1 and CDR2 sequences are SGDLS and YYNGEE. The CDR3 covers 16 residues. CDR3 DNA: TGTGCCAGCAGCGGCGACCCCAGGGGGCTCGGCACTGAAGCTTTCTTT. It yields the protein CASSGDPRGLGTEAFF.

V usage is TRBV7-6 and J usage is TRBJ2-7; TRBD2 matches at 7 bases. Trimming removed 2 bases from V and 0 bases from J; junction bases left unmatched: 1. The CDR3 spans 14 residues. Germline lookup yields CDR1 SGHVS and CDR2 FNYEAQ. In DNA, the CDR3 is TGTGCCAGCAGCTTAAGCGGGACCTCCTACGAGCAGTACTTC. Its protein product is CASSLSGTSYEQYF.

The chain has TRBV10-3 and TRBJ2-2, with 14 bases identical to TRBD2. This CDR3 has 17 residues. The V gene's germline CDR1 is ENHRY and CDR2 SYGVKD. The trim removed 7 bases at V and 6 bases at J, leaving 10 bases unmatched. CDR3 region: CAITQGLAGDPPGELFF. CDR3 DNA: TGTGCCATCACCCAGGGACTAGCGGGAGACCCTCCCGGGGAGCTGTTTTTT.

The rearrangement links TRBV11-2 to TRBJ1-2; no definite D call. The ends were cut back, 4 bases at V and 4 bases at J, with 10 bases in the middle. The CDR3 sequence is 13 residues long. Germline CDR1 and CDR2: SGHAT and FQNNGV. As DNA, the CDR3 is TGTGCCAGCAGCTCCCGGGCCTTCTATGGCTACACCTTC. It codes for CASSSRAFYGYTF. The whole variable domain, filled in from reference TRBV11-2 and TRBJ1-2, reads EAGVAQSPRYKIIEKRQSVAFWCNPISGHATLYWYQQILGQGPKLLIQFQNNGVVDDSQLPKDRFSAERLKGVDSTLKIQPAKLEDSAVYLCASSSRAFYGYTFGSGTRLTVV.

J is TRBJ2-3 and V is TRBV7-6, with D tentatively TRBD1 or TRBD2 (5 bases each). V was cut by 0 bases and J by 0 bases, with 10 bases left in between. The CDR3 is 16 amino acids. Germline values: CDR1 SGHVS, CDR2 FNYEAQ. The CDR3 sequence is CASSLAGTTSTDTQYF. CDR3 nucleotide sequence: TGTGCCAGCAGCTTAGCAGGGACGACCAGCACAGATACGCAGTATTTT.

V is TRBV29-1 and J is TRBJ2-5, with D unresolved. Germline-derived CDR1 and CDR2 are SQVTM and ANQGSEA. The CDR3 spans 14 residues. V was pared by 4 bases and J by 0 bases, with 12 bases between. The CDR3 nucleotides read TGCAGCGTTGCGTGGCAGGAGAACCAAGAGACCCAGTACTTC. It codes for CSVAWQENQETQYF.

The CDR3 loop reads CASSFYLGTEAFF. CDR3 DNA: TGTGCCAGCAGCTTCTATCTTGGTACTGAAGCTTTCTTT. The chain is built from TRBV7-2 and TRBJ1-1, with no clear D. CDR3 size: 13 residues. V was trimmed by 3 bases and J by 5 bases, leaving 10 bases between them. Germline-derived CDR1 and CDR2 are SGHTA and FQGNSA.

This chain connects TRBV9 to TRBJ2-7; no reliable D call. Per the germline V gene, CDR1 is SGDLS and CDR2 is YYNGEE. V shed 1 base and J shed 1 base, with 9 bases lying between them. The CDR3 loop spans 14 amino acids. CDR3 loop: CASSVQPSSYEQYF. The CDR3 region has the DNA TGTGCCAGCAGCGTACAACCCTCATCCTACGAGCAGTACTTC.